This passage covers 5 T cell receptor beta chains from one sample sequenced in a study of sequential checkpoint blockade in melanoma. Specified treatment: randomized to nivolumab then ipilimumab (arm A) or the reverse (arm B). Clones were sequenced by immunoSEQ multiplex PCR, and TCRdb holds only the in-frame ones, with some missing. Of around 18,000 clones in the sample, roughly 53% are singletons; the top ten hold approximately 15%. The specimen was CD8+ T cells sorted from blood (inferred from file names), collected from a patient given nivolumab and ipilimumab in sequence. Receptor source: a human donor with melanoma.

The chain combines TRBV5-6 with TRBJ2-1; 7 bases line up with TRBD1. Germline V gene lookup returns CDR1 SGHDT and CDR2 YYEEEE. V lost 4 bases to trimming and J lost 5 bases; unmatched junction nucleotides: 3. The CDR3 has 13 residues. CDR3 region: CASSGTENNEQFF. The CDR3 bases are TGTGCCAGCAGCGGGACAGAGAACAATGAGCAGTTCTTC.

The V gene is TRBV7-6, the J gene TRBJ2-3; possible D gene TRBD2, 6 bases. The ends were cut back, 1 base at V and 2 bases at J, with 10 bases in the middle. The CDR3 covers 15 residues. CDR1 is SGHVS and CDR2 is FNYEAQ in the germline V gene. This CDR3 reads CASSLEGTDTDTQYF. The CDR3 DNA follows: TGTGCCAGCAGCTTAGAGGGGACTGACACAGATACGCAGTATTTT.

CDR3: CSARGTGDYNEQFF. As DNA, the CDR3 is TGCAGCGCCCGTGGGACAGGGGATTACAATGAGCAGTTCTTC. J is TRBJ2-1 and V is TRBV29-1; 10 bases are shared with TRBD1. V trimming: 7 bases; J trimming: 4 bases; junction bases outside the gene matches: 7. CDR3 length: 14 amino acids. CDR1 is SQVTM and CDR2 is ANQGSEA in the germline V gene.

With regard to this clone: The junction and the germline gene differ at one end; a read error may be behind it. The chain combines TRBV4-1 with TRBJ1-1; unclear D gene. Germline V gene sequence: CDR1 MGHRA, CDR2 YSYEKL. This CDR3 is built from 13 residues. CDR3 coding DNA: TGTGCCAGCAGCCTAGCAATGAACACTGAAGCTTTCTTT. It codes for CASSLAMNTEAFF.

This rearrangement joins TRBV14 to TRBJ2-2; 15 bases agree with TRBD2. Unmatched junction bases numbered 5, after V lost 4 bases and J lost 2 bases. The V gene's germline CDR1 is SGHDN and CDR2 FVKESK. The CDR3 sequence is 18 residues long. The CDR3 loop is CASSPSGLAGGNTGELFF. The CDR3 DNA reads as TGTGCCAGCAGCCCCTCGGGACTAGCGGGGGGCAACACCGGGGAGCTGTTTTTT.